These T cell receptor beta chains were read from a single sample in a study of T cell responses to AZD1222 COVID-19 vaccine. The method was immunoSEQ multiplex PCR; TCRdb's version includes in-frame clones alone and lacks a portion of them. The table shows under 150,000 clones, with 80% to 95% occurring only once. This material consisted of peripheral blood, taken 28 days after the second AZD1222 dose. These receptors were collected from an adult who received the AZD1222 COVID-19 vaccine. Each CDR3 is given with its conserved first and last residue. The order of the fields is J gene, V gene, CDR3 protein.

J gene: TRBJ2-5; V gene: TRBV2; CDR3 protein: CASSRGLAGEQETQYF
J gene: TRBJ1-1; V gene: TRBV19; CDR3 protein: CASNAGGRWTEAFF
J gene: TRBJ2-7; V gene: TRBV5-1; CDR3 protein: CASSWDRTYEQYF
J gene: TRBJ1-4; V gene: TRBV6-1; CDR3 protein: CASSENTGRYEKLFF
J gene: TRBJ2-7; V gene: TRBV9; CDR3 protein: CASSLGAGMNEQYF
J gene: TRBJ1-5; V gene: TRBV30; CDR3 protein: CAWSVRARTGNQPQHF
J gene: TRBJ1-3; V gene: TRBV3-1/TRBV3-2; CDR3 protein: CASSQGNRVAGNTIYF
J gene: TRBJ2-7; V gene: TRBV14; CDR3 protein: CASTRQGSYEQYF
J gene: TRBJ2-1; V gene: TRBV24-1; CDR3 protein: CATSQPGLADYNEQFF
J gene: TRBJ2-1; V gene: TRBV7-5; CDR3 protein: CVRSRTSANNEQFF
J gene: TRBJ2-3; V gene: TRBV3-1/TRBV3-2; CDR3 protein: CASSQAGLPADTQYF
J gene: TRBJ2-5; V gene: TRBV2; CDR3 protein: CASSGDRVETQYF
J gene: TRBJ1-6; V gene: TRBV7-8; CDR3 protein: CASSKRTGEDSPLHF
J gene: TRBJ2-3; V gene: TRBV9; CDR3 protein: CASSVSGGAATDTQYF
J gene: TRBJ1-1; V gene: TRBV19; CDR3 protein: CASIDRVGDTEAFF
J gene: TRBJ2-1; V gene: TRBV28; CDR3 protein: CASSGLAGDNEQFF
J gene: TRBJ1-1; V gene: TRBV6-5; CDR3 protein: CASSYSSLNTEAFF
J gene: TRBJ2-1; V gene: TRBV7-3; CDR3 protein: CASSPAGTGYGNEQFF
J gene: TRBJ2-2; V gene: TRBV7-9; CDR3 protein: CASSLTGVNTGELFF
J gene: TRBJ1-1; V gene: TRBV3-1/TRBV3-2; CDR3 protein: CASSQDRGTGGVNTEAFF
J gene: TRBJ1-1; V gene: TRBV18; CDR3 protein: CASSPPDTRNTEAFF
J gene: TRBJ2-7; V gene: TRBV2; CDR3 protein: CASRLNSYEQYF
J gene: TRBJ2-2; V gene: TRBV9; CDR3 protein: CASSEPGQGTGELFF
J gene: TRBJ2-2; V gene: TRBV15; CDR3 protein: CATSSISNTGELFF
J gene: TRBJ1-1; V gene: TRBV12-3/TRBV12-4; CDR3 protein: CASSFFIRSEAFF
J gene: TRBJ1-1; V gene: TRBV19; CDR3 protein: CASKPGQGSEAFF
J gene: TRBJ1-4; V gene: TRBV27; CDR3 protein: CASRDSTTNEKLFF
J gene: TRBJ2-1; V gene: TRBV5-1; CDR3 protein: CASSPSGTSGREQFF
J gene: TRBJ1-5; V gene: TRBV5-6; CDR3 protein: CASSLYWSGQPQHF
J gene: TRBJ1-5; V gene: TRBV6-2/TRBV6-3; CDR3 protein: CASSSAGGNFQPQHF
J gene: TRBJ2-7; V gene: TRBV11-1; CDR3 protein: CASSPLTSFYEQYF
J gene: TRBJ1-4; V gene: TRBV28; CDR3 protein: CASRRDRKTVNEKLFF
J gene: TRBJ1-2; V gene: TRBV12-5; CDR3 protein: CASGLELIPGQGKNYGYTF
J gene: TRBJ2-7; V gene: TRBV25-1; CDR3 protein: CASSGSSGRIHEQYF
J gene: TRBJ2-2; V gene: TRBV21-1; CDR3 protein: CASSREGSGRTGELFF
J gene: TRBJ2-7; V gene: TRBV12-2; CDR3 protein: CASRLEGGSYEQYF
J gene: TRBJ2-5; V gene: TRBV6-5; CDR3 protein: CASRHRGETQYF
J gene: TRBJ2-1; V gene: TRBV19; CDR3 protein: CASSTGRSSYNEQFF
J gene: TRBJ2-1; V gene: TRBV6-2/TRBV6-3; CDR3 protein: CASSYGTSGGYNEQFF
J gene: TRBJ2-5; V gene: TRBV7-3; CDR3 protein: CASSLPGQETQYF
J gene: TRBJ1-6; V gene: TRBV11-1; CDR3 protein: CASRRAGDNSPLHF
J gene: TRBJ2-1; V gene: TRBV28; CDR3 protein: CASSLQGRVSNEQFF
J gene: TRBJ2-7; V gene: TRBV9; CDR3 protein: CASSGGTGVEQYF
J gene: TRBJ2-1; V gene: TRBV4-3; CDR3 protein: CASSQDRRADHYNEQFF
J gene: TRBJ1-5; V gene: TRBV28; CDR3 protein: CASSFGRGNQPQHF
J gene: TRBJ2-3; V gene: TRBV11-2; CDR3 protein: CASSLDSDTQYF
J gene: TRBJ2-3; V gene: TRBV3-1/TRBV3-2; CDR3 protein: CASSQPSGGGAADTQYF
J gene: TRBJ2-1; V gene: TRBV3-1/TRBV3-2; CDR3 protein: CASSQGQGQYNEQFF
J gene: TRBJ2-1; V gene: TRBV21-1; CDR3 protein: CASPLLYYNEQFF
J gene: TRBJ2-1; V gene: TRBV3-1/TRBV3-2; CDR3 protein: CASSQEGLAGGRDEQFF
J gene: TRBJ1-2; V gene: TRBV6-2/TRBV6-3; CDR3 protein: CASSYAPTSNYGYTF
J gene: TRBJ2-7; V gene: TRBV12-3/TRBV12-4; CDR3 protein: CASSRNRAEQYF
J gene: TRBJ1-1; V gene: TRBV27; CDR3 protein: CASSRNSNEAFF
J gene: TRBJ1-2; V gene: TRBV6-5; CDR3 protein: CASSLQGANYGYTF
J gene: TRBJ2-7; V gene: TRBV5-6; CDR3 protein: CASSSTGARGEGASTEQYF